This TCR beta chain was captured in a study of T cells in Graves' hyperthyroidism and ophthalmopathy. Trimming took off 8 bases at V and 1 base at J, with 14 bases between the two ends. CDR1 is SNHLY and CDR2 is FYNNEI in the germline V gene. The CDR3 contains 14 residues. RNA transcripts served as the template for amplifying TCR beta CDR3 regions. Primed by the HTBI set, a first-round RT-PCR was run on the TCR CDR3. MiXCR, applied by TCRdb to the multiplex PCR reads, yields one record per CDR3 protein. The profile shows more than 550,000 distinct CDR3 sequences, under 20% of them singletons. The table lists this clonotype with a few counts.

What was sequenced was blood. The genes are TRBV2 and TRBJ1-1, with D perhaps TRBD1 (5 bases). The TCR originated in a woman between 50 and 59 years old with Graves' hyperthyroidism that later progressed to Graves' ophthalmopathy. The CDR3, as DNA: TGTGCCAGCCTGCCAGGGCGGGGGAACACTGAAGCTTTCTTT. Protein sequence: CASLPGRGNTEAFF.